This T cell receptor beta chain was captured in a study of blood T cell repertoires in COVID-19. Study details: PBMCs, B-cell-depleted T cells, or T cells provided the cDNA or gDNA that made up the material.

Germline V lookup: CDR1 MDHEN, CDR2 SYDVKM. The CDR3 is 16 amino acids. The junction had 11 bases not matched to a gene; V was cut back by 10 bases and J by 0 bases. Per the authors' pipeline: Quantification of nucleated cells was approximated via reference gene primer amplification. Sequencing was performed with immunoSEQ multiplex PCR; in TCRdb, only in-frame clones are kept and a portion is missing. The V and J calls and the clone size are those of that table, but D and trimming were determined from the DNA. Of around 70,000 clones listed, 75% to 85% are singletons. Sequenced material: peripheral blood. This rearrangement joins TRBV28 to TRBJ1-5; 8 bases map to TRBD1. This TCR was sampled from a woman aged 70-85 years with acute or convalescent COVID-19. The CDR3 nucleotides read TGTGCCACCCAGGGGGCGCCCGGATATAGCAATCAGCCCCAGCATTTT. Its translation is CATQGAPGYSNQPQHF. Supplemented by reference TRBV28 and TRBJ1-5, the full variable domain reads DVKVTQSSRYLVKRTGEKVFLECVQDMDHENMFWYRQDPGLGLRLIYFSYDVKMKEKGDIPEGYSVSREKKERFSLILESASTNQTSMYLCATQGAPGYSNQPQHFGDGTRLSIL.